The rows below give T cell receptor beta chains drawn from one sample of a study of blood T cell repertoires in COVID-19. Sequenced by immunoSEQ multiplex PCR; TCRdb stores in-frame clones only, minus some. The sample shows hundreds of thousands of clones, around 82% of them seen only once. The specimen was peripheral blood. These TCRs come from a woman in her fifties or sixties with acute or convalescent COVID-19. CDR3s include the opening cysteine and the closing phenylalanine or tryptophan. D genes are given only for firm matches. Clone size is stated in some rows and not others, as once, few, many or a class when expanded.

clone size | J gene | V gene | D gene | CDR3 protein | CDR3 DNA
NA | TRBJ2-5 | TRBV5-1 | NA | CASSLLGGVSQETQYF | TGCGCCAGCAGCTTATTGGGGGGAGTGAGCCAGGAGACCCAGTACTTC
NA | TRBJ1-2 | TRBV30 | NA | CAWSESLPNYGYTF | TGTGCCTGGAGTGAGAGCCTCCCTAACTATGGCTACACCTTC
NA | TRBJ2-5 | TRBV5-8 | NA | CASSHISETQYF | TGTGCCAGCAGTCACATTTCAGAGACCCAGTACTTC
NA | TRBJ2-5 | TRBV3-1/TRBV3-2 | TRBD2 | CASSTRGTQETQYF | TGTGCCAGCAGCACGCGGGGGACTCAAGAGACCCAGTACTTC
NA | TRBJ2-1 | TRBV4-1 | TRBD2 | CASSPIAGGHWQPPYNEQFF | TGCGCCAGCAGCCCAATAGCGGGAGGGCACTGGCAACCTCCCTACAATGAGCAGTTCTTC
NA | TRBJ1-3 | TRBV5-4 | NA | CASSPGGAATGNTIYF | TGTGCCAGCAGCCCGGGGGGGGCAGCTACCGGAAACACCATATATTTT
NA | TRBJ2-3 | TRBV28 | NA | CASSSRETDTQYF | TGTGCCAGCAGTTCCCGGGAGACAGATACGCAGTATTTT
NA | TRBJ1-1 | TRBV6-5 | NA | CASSPHRTVGTEAFF | TGTGCCAGCAGTCCACATCGGACAGTAGGCACTGAAGCTTTCTTT
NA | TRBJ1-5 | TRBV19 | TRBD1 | CASSIVQGALGSNQPQHF | TGTGCCAGTAGTATTGTGCAGGGGGCGTTGGGAAGCAATCAGCCCCAGCATTTT
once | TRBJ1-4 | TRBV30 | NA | CAWSTGFANEKLFF | TGTGCCTGGAGTACAGGATTCGCTAATGAAAAACTGTTTTTT
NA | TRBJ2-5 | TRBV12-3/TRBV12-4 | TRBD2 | CASALAGEETQYF | TGTGCCAGCGCCCTAGCGGGAGAAGAGACCCAGTACTTC
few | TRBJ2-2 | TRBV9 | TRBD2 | CASSPPGRVDTGELFF | TGTGCCAGCAGCCCTCCCGGGAGGGTGGACACCGGGGAGCTGTTTTTT
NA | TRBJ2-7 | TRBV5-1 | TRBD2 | CASSLGASGRVSYEQYF | TGCGCCAGCAGCTTGGGGGCTAGCGGGAGGGTTTCCTACGAGCAGTACTTC
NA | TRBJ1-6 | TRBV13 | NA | CASSLRTDNSPLHF | TGTGCCAGCAGCTTAAGGACAGACAATTCACCCCTCCACTTT
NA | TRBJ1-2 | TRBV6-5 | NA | CASVQGDYGYTF | TGTGCCAGCGTACAGGGCGACTATGGCTACACCTTC
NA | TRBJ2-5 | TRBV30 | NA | CAWSDQETQYF | TGTGCCTGGAGCGACCAAGAGACCCAGTACTTC
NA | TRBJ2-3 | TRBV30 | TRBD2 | CAWDRGLAGDTQYF | TGTGCCTGGGATAGGGGACTAGCGGGGGATACGCAGTATTTT
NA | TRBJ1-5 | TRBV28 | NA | CASSLSSGGSNQPQHF | TGTGCCAGCAGTCTATCCTCCGGGGGGAGCAATCAGCCCCAGCATTTT
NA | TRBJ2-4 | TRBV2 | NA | CASSDGGPIGAKNIQYF | TGTGCCAGCAGTGATGGCGGGCCTATCGGGGCCAAAAACATTCAGTACTTC
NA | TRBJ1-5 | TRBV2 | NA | CASSETRGQPQHF | TGTGCCAGCAGTGAAACCCGCGGACAGCCCCAGCATTTT
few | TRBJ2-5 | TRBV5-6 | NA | CASSLLQGGTQYF | TGTGCCAGCAGCCTCCTTCAGGGAGGGACCCAGTACTTC
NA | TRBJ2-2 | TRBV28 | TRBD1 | CASSGRWGQENTGELFF | TGTGCCAGCAGTGGGCGGTGGGGACAGGAGAACACCGGGGAGCTGTTTTTT
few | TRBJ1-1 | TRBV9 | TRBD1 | CASSAWDSTEAFF | TGTGCCAGCAGCGCCTGGGACAGCACTGAAGCTTTCTTT
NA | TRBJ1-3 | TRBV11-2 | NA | CASSLLETASGNTIYF | TGTGCCAGCAGCTTATTGGAGACAGCGTCTGGAAACACCATATATTTT
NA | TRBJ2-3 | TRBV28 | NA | CASGSGTDTQYF | TGTGCCAGCGGTTCAGGCACAGATACGCAGTATTTT
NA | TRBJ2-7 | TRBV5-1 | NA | CASSLGGTQDYEQYF | TGCGCCAGCAGCTTGGGTGGCACACAAGACTACGAGCAGTACTTC
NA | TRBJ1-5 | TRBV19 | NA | CASSIQHYQPQHF | TGTGCCAGTAGTATTCAACATTATCAGCCCCAGCATTTT
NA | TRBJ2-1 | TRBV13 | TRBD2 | CASSHPGLAIVQFF | TGTGCCAGCAGCCACCCGGGACTAGCGATAGTGCAGTTCTTC
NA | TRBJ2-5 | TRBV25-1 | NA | CASSFGTSQETQYF | TGTGCCAGCAGCTTCGGGACTTCCCAAGAGACCCAGTACTTC
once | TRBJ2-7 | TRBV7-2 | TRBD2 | CASRGVSGITYEQYF | TGTGCCAGCAGAGGGGTAAGCGGGATCACCTACGAGCAGTACTTC
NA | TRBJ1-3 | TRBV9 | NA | CASSGQSMASGNTIYF | TGTGCCAGCAGCGGACAGTCGATGGCTTCTGGAAACACCATATATTTT
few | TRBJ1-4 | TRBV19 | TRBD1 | CASTSAWDRGEKLFF | TGTGCCAGTACCTCGGCGTGGGACAGGGGTGAAAAACTGTTTTTT
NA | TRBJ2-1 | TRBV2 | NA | CAREDEQFF | TGTGCCAGAGAGGATGAGCAGTTCTTC
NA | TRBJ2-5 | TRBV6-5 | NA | CASSYDRTETQYF | TGTGCCAGCAGTTACGACAGGACCGAGACCCAGTACTTC
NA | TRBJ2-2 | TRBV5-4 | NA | CASSLTRNLPGELFF | TGTGCCAGCAGCTTGACCAGGAACCTCCCCGGGGAGCTGTTTTTT
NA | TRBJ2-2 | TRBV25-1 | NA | CASMSPGELFF | TGTGCCAGCATGAGTCCCGGGGAGCTGTTTTTT
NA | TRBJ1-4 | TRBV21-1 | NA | CASSKWDRGPEKLFF | TGTGCCAGCAGCAAATGGGACAGGGGTCCGGAAAAACTGTTTTTT
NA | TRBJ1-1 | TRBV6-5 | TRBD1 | CASRPGQAAPEAFF | TGTGCCAGCAGACCGGGACAGGCAGCTCCCGAAGCTTTCTTT
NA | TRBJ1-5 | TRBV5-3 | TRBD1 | CARSLRGWSGGCQPQHF | TGTGCCAGAAGCCTGAGAGGTTGGTCAGGGGGTTGTCAGCCCCAGCATTTT
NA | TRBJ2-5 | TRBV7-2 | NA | CASSDTPDSYFGTQYF | TGTGCCAGCAGCGATACCCCGGACAGTTATTTTGGGACCCAGTACTTC